This TCR beta chain is from a study of blood T cell repertoires in COVID-19. At the level of the study: Sites across the United States, Italy and Spain contributed samples from acute and convalescent COVID-19.

This clone appeared a single time. Germline V gene data show CDR1 as LNHDA and CDR2 as SQIVND (reference sequence). This CDR3 region has 14 residues. Trimming shortened V by 6 bases and J by 4 bases, and 13 bases separated the two germline ends. As originally analysed: Amplification with reference gene primers provided the estimates of nucleated cell counts. The data were produced by immunoSEQ multiplex PCR, yet TCRdb's version contains in-frame clones alone and is incomplete. The V and J calls and clone size were taken over from that table, and D and trimming were inferred from the DNA. Here the sample spans over 200,000 clones, roughly 84% being singletons.

The clonotype comes from a woman older than 75 with active or convalescent COVID-19. Material: peripheral blood. J is TRBJ2-1 and V is TRBV19, with D possibly TRBD1 on 6 matching bases. The CDR3 DNA is TGTGCCAGTAGCAACCGGGACAAGTACAATGAGCAGTTCTTC. Its protein product is CASSNRDKYNEQFF.